The rows below give T cell receptor beta chains drawn from one sample of a study of T cell responses to AZD1222 COVID-19 vaccine. The table came from immunoSEQ multiplex PCR; TCRdb's copy has only in-frame clones and leaves some out. Of about 99,000 clones in the sample, more than 75% were seen once. The starting material was peripheral blood, obtained 28 days after the second dose of the MenACWY control vaccine. Every receptor here comes from an adult who received the MenACWY meningococcal vaccine as a control. The CDR3 runs from the conserved cysteine through the conserved F or W. A D gene is named only where the DNA matches it firmly. Some rows mark clone size as missing; the rest say once, few, many or name a class of expanded clone.

TGTGCCAGCAGCTTAGATTTCCAGGGTATGAATACGCAGTATTTT	CASSLDFQGMNTQYF	.	TRBJ2-3	.	TRBV11-3
TGTGCCAGCAGCCCACGGGCTTCGTCTTTCGGAATGGGCACTGAAGCTTTCTTT	CASSPRASSFGMGTEAFF	.	TRBJ1-1	.	TRBV7-9
TGTGCCAGCAGTTTTGCCCGTGCAGGGTACGAGCAGTACTTC	CASSFARAGYEQYF	.	TRBJ2-7	.	TRBV28
TGTGCCAGCAGAAAAAGCGGAAGGAATACCTCCTATAATTCACCCCTCCACTTT	CASRKSGRNTSYNSPLHF	once	TRBJ1-6	.	TRBV7-9
TGCGCCAGCAGCTCTAGCGGTGCCTACAATGAGCAGTTCTTC	CASSSSGAYNEQFF	.	TRBJ2-1	TRBD2	TRBV5-1
TGTGCCAGCAGTCAACAGGGGGCGGATACGCAGTATTTT	CASSQQGADTQYF	.	TRBJ2-3	TRBD1	TRBV12-3/TRBV12-4
TGTGCCAGCAGCCCACACGGGACGGCCTCCTACGAGCAGTACTTC	CASSPHGTASYEQYF	.	TRBJ2-7	.	TRBV7-8
TGCGCCAGCAGCCCAGGACAGGGTATTGGTAATGAAAAACTGTTTTTT	CASSPGQGIGNEKLFF	.	TRBJ1-4	TRBD1	TRBV4-1
TGTGCCATCAACGAACAGGGGTCTCACGAGACCCAGTACTTC	CAINEQGSHETQYF	.	TRBJ2-5	TRBD1	TRBV10-3
TGTGCCAGCAGTTTAGGGGACAGCTCCCTCCCCACAGATACGCAGTATTTT	CASSLGDSSLPTDTQYF	once	TRBJ2-3	TRBD1	TRBV28
TGTGCCAGCACCATCCCCGAGGGACAGCGCTACTACGAGCAGTACTTC	CASTIPEGQRYYEQYF	.	TRBJ2-7	TRBD1	TRBV27
TGTGCCAGCAGTTCCTGGGAGGGGGGGCTATCAGATACGCAGTATTTT	CASSSWEGGLSDTQYF	.	TRBJ2-3	.	TRBV28
TGTGCCAGCAGTCGTCAGGGCTACGAGCAGTACTTC	CASSRQGYEQYF	.	TRBJ2-7	.	TRBV12-3/TRBV12-4
TGTGCCAGCAGCTCTAGAAGAGTTAGCGGGGGTATAGATACGCAGTATTTT	CASSSRRVSGGIDTQYF	.	TRBJ2-3	TRBD2	TRBV7-8
TGTGCCACCAGTAGTCCGGGACAGGGGAACACTGAAGCTTTCTTT	CATSSPGQGNTEAFF	.	TRBJ1-1	TRBD1	TRBV24-1
TGTGCCAGGGTCTCCTACGAGCAGTACTTC	CARVSYEQYF	.	TRBJ2-7	.	TRBV7-9
TGTGCCAGCAGCGTAACCCGGTGGGCCGGGGAGCTGTTTTTT	CASSVTRWAGELFF	.	TRBJ2-2	.	TRBV9
TGTGCCAGCAGAGCCACTAACAACTATGGCTACACCTTC	CASRATNNYGYTF	.	TRBJ1-2	.	TRBV2
TGTGCCAGCAGTTGGTCAGCAAATCAGCCCCAGCATTTT	CASSWSANQPQHF	.	TRBJ1-5	.	TRBV12-3/TRBV12-4
TGTGCCAGCAGCGTGGACAGGGGAAACACCATATATTTT	CASSVDRGNTIYF	.	TRBJ1-3	TRBD1	TRBV7-2
TGTGCCAGCAGCTTAGGACAGGGCAATCAGCCCCAGCATTTT	CASSLGQGNQPQHF	.	TRBJ1-5	.	TRBV7-9
TGTGCCAGCATGAGGCAGCCCAGCTACAATGAGCAGTTCTTC	CASMRQPSYNEQFF	.	TRBJ2-1	.	TRBV2
TGCGCCAGCAGCCAGGAAAGGGGGCTAGCTAACTATGGCTACACCTTC	CASSQERGLANYGYTF	.	TRBJ1-2	TRBD1	TRBV4-3
TGTGCCAGCAGCCCCCCAGGAGGAGTACCTGAAGCTTTCTTT	CASSPPGGVPEAFF	.	TRBJ1-1	.	TRBV11-2